Listed below are T cell receptor beta chains from one sample, sequenced in a study of CD8 T cells in ankylosing spondylitis. In TCRdb, the 5' RACE reads were re-called with MiXCR into one record per CDR3 protein. The data hold about 500,000 distinct CDR3 sequences, with approximately 5% observed a single time. Sequencing used blood, either unsorted or a sorted T cell fraction (not recorded which). These receptors were taken from a male donor with ankylosing spondylitis. Both conserved end residues are part of each CDR3. D genes are given only for firm matches. Clone size is stated in some rows and not others, as once, few, many or a class when expanded.

clone size: many
J gene: TRBJ1-1
D gene: -
V gene: TRBV10-3
CDR3 protein: CATALSGGYTEAFF

clone size: few
J gene: TRBJ2-2
D gene: TRBD1
V gene: TRBV5-1
CDR3 protein: CASSRWTGRTGELFF

clone size: many
J gene: TRBJ2-2
D gene: -
V gene: TRBV2
CDR3 protein: CASSGGRYTGELFF

clone size: many
J gene: TRBJ2-3
D gene: -
V gene: TRBV29-1
CDR3 protein: CSVALNTDTQYF

clone size: many
J gene: TRBJ2-1
D gene: TRBD1
V gene: TRBV7-2
CDR3 protein: CASSVRTGGEQFF

clone size: many
J gene: TRBJ2-3
D gene: -
V gene: TRBV11-2
CDR3 protein: CASSLGTPAWLDTQYF

clone size: many
J gene: TRBJ1-1
D gene: -
V gene: TRBV5-1
CDR3 protein: CASSYSHLSEAFF

clone size: -
J gene: TRBJ2-6
D gene: TRBD1
V gene: TRBV4-3
CDR3 protein: CASSQGSRGQGANVLTF

clone size: many
J gene: TRBJ2-1
D gene: -
V gene: TRBV5-1
CDR3 protein: CASRRLEQSEQFF

clone size: -
J gene: TRBJ2-1
D gene: TRBD1
V gene: TRBV4-1
CDR3 protein: CASSYRTGGMKYNEQFF

clone size: few
J gene: TRBJ2-3
D gene: TRBD2
V gene: TRBV27
CDR3 protein: CASSLLGLAGGSDTQYF

clone size: many
J gene: TRBJ1-2
D gene: -
V gene: TRBV20-1
CDR3 protein: CSAREDYGYTF

clone size: many
J gene: TRBJ2-7
D gene: -
V gene: TRBV14
CDR3 protein: CASSQDRKVKAYEQYF

clone size: many
J gene: TRBJ2-3
D gene: TRBD2
V gene: TRBV10-3
CDR3 protein: CAISDAGGLTDTQYF

clone size: many
J gene: TRBJ1-3
D gene: -
V gene: TRBV20-1
CDR3 protein: CSARDPGLSGNTIYF

clone size: many
J gene: TRBJ1-3
D gene: -
V gene: TRBV5-1
CDR3 protein: CASSLAITSSGNTIYF

clone size: -
J gene: TRBJ1-1
D gene: -
V gene: TRBV7-9
CDR3 protein: CASGGMHTEAFF

clone size: many
J gene: TRBJ1-6
D gene: TRBD1
V gene: TRBV10-3
CDR3 protein: CAISPADRENSPLHF

clone size: many
J gene: TRBJ1-5
D gene: -
V gene: TRBV20-1
CDR3 protein: CSAGKTGYSNQPQHF

clone size: few
J gene: TRBJ2-6
D gene: -
V gene: TRBV18
CDR3 protein: CASSLTTSSGANVLTF

clone size: -
J gene: TRBJ2-5
D gene: -
V gene: TRBV12-2
CDR3 protein: CASRLVGLYF

clone size: many
J gene: TRBJ2-3
D gene: -
V gene: TRBV28
CDR3 protein: CASSPLGQSTDTQYF

clone size: many
J gene: TRBJ1-2
D gene: -
V gene: TRBV20-1
CDR3 protein: CSARAGALGYTF

clone size: many
J gene: TRBJ2-5
D gene: TRBD1
V gene: TRBV12-3/TRBV12-4
CDR3 protein: CASSATGGLETQYF

clone size: many
J gene: TRBJ2-1
D gene: -
V gene: TRBV29-1
CDR3 protein: CSVDGGSYNEQFF

clone size: many
J gene: TRBJ2-1
D gene: TRBD2
V gene: TRBV20-1
CDR3 protein: CSATGLAGDGAVNEQFF

clone size: -
J gene: TRBJ2-6
D gene: -
V gene: TRBV12-3/TRBV12-4
CDR3 protein: CASSLWGHSGANVLTF

clone size: few
J gene: TRBJ2-2
D gene: TRBD2
V gene: TRBV11-2
CDR3 protein: CASSLGLAGVRPNGELFF

clone size: many
J gene: TRBJ2-3
D gene: TRBD2
V gene: TRBV7-2
CDR3 protein: CASSHGAGRGTDTQYF

clone size: many
J gene: TRBJ2-1
D gene: TRBD1
V gene: TRBV7-2
CDR3 protein: CASSRDVAGTGDLGEFF

clone size: many
J gene: TRBJ2-3
D gene: TRBD2
V gene: TRBV5-4
CDR3 protein: CASSFQTSGTDTQYF

clone size: many
J gene: TRBJ2-1
D gene: TRBD2
V gene: TRBV29-1
CDR3 protein: CSVEGLAGGSLVDEQFF

clone size: many
J gene: TRBJ1-1
D gene: TRBD1
V gene: TRBV29-1
CDR3 protein: CSVGTGKAFF

clone size: many
J gene: TRBJ2-1
D gene: TRBD2
V gene: TRBV4-1
CDR3 protein: CASSQVEVIAGGLDPNEQFF

clone size: many
J gene: TRBJ1-6
D gene: -
V gene: TRBV12-3/TRBV12-4
CDR3 protein: CASSSRTAVGSPLHF

clone size: many
J gene: TRBJ2-1
D gene: TRBD1
V gene: TRBV5-5
CDR3 protein: CASSWDRGRDEQFF

clone size: many
J gene: TRBJ1-1
D gene: TRBD1
V gene: TRBV4-2
CDR3 protein: CASSVTPGQGGVNTEAFF

clone size: -
J gene: TRBJ2-2
D gene: -
V gene: TRBV4-3
CDR3 protein: CASSHPRGTKPHGELFF

clone size: many
J gene: TRBJ2-7
D gene: -
V gene: TRBV12-3/TRBV12-4
CDR3 protein: CASSLRPGPYEQYF

clone size: many
J gene: TRBJ2-5
D gene: TRBD2
V gene: TRBV29-1
CDR3 protein: CSVGGSSGNMETQYF

clone size: many
J gene: TRBJ1-2
D gene: -
V gene: TRBV25-1
CDR3 protein: CASSEGRDGYTF

clone size: few
J gene: TRBJ2-1
D gene: -
V gene: TRBV7-2
CDR3 protein: CASSLGRSRSYNEQFF

clone size: -
J gene: TRBJ2-1
D gene: -
V gene: TRBV15
CDR3 protein: CATSRGTTVNEQFF

clone size: -
J gene: TRBJ1-2
D gene: -
V gene: TRBV4-2
CDR3 protein: CAIGPGPDRLEGYTF

clone size: many
J gene: TRBJ1-5
D gene: -
V gene: TRBV6-5
CDR3 protein: CASSIDGSGQTRPQHF

clone size: many
J gene: TRBJ2-1
D gene: -
V gene: TRBV20-1
CDR3 protein: CSARGASGETYNEQFF

clone size: many
J gene: TRBJ2-1
D gene: -
V gene: TRBV9
CDR3 protein: CASSADLGPYNEQFF

clone size: many
J gene: TRBJ1-1
D gene: -
V gene: TRBV5-1
CDR3 protein: CASSSGTSNTEAFF

clone size: many
J gene: TRBJ2-6
D gene: -
V gene: TRBV27
CDR3 protein: CASSLLRQQTGANVLTF

clone size: many
J gene: TRBJ2-3
D gene: -
V gene: TRBV10-3
CDR3 protein: CAIQRVWDGTDTQYF

clone size: many
J gene: TRBJ1-5
D gene: TRBD1
V gene: TRBV20-1
CDR3 protein: CSARDRVAQPQHF

clone size: -
J gene: TRBJ2-1
D gene: TRBD1
V gene: TRBV10-3
CDR3 protein: CAISDRTGIDEQFF

clone size: many
J gene: TRBJ2-7
D gene: TRBD1
V gene: TRBV5-5
CDR3 protein: CASSLRPGTAYEQYF

clone size: many
J gene: TRBJ2-1
D gene: TRBD2
V gene: TRBV7-7
CDR3 protein: CASSSGLAVMPSSYNEQFF

clone size: many
J gene: TRBJ1-6
D gene: -
V gene: TRBV28
CDR3 protein: CASIPGNWDSPLHF

clone size: many
J gene: TRBJ1-2
D gene: TRBD1
V gene: TRBV7-9
CDR3 protein: CASSFETGGQNYGYTF

clone size: many
J gene: TRBJ2-7
D gene: -
V gene: TRBV7-8
CDR3 protein: CASSLGPGSPYEQYF

clone size: few
J gene: TRBJ2-5
D gene: -
V gene: TRBV2
CDR3 protein: CASSYRQTQETQYF

clone size: many
J gene: TRBJ2-7
D gene: TRBD1
V gene: TRBV6-1
CDR3 protein: CASKRATGGSYEQYF